The text below deals with one T cell receptor beta chain. Its antigen is unidentified. With 4 bases clipped from V and 4 bases from J, the junction kept 6 bases outside the gene matches. Germline V gene lookup returns CDR1 SGHKS and CDR2 YYEKEE (reference sequence). The CDR3 sequence is 14 residues long. This sample stems from a study of T-cell memory formation after mild COVID-19. The study, taken as a whole, reports: Researchers report contracting CD4+ clones mostly in CM and EM, with CD8+ clones in EMRA. Pre-infection memory carried some responding clones, suggesting that cross-reactive memory joined. The second-wave clones peaking on day 37 were not confirmed as SARS-CoV-2-specific.

TCRdb passed the 5' RACE reads through MiXCR, listing each CDR3 protein once. This table has fewer than 600,000 distinct CDR3 sequences, roughly 20% appearing once. What was sequenced was PBMCs or a T cell subset sorted from them (not recorded which). The V and J genes are TRBV5-5 and TRBJ1-2, with 8 positions matching TRBD1. This receptor was obtained from an adult woman who had mild COVID-19 (a few samples of this study predate the infection). Cell type and time point are not known. The CDR3 DNA reads as TGTGCCAGCAGCCCTAGGACAGGGCCCTATGGCTACACCTTC. It specifies CASSPRTGPYGYTF.